Listed here are 18 T cell receptor beta chains from one sample, sequenced in a study of STAT5B mutations in CD4+ large granular lymphocyte leukemia. Method: immunoSEQ multiplex PCR; TCRdb's copy keeps in-frame clones and lacks some. The sample includes about 37,000 clones, roughly 87% seen only once; the top ten take approximately 3.5%. Specimen: CD4+ T cells from blood buffy coats. The source is a human donor in good health.

V is TRBV4-3 and J is TRBJ2-2, with unresolved D. The length of the CDR3 is 16 residues. V was shortened by 4 bases and J by 5 bases, with 17 bases between the two germline ends. Germline lookup yields CDR1 LGHNA and CDR2 YSLEER. The CDR3 coding sequence is TGCGCCAGCAGCCCTCTTTATGTGACGGGTACCGGGGAGCTGTTTTTT. Encoded protein: CASSPLYVTGTGELFF.

The chain is built from TRBV12-5 and TRBJ2-7; D is unclear. The CDR3 loop spans 12 amino acids. The V end was cut by 7 bases, the J end by 2 bases, with 9 bases between. Germline V gene sequence: CDR1 LGHNT, CDR2 FRNRAP. The CDR3 sequence: CASAELTYEQYF. CDR3 in DNA: TGTGCTAGTGCGGAACTGACCTACGAGCAGTACTTC.

This clone was seen once. V is TRBV5-1 and J is TRBJ1-1; 9 nucleotides agree with TRBD1. Germline V CDR1 and CDR2: SGHRS, YFSETQ. This CDR3 comprises 15 residues. J was trimmed by 3 bases and V by 7 bases; bases with no gene match: 10. The CDR3 coding sequence is TGCGCCAGCGGACGGACAGGGGCGGGGTACACTGAAGCTTTCTTT. Protein sequence: CASGRTGAGYTEAFF.

The chain carries TRBV18 and TRBJ2-7; 10 bases line up with TRBD2. CDR1 is KGHSH, CDR2 LQKENI, per germline. This CDR3 contains 13 residues. J was trimmed by 2 bases and V by 8 bases; bases with no gene match: 3. This CDR3 reads CASRTSGPYEQYF. The CDR3 DNA reads as TGTGCCAGCCGGACTAGCGGTCCCTACGAGCAGTACTTC.

This clone was counted only a few times. CDR3 sequence reads: CASSQGVSYNEQFF. CDR3 nucleotide sequence: TGTGCCAGCAGCCAAGGGGTTTCCTACAATGAGCAGTTCTTC. The chain uses TRBV4-2 and TRBJ2-1; D is undetermined. The V gene's germline CDR1 is LGHNA and CDR2 YNFKEQ. There are 14 residues in the CDR3. Between the trimmed V and J ends, which lost 1 base and 1 base, there was a span of 5 bases.

This clone was seen once. The chain is built from TRBV9 and TRBJ2-7; D is ambiguous. The CDR3 totals 14 residues. The V gene's germline CDR1 is SGDLS and CDR2 YYNGEE. V lost 4 bases, J lost 1 base, and 12 bases lay in between. As DNA, the CDR3 is TGTGCCAGCAGCCGCTCGACGGTTTCCTACGAGCAGTACTTC. It encodes CASSRSTVSYEQYF.

This clone showed up just a few times. For the CDR3, the DNA is TGTGCCAGCTCAGCCCAACAGGGTGGAAAGCCCCAGCATTTT. Translation gives CASSAQQGGKPQHF. The V call is TRBV18, the J call TRBJ1-5, with D tentatively TRBD1 (6 bases). This CDR3 is built from 14 residues. Germline V gene sequence: CDR1 KGHSH, CDR2 LQKENI. V lost 5 bases and J 8 bases, leaving 16 bases between the germline ends.

V gene TRBV10-3 combines with J gene TRBJ2-3; D is ambiguous. The CDR3 is made up of 15 amino acids. CDR1 and CDR2 (germline): ENHRY, SYGVKD. The V and J ends lost 4 bases and 0 bases respectively, with 11 bases between them. DNA of the CDR3: TGTGCCATCAGTGGGACCGCTTCTAGCACAGATACGCAGTATTTT. As protein: CAISGTASSTDTQYF.

This chain joins TRBV7-9 and TRBJ2-1; 11 bases map to TRBD2. CDR3 size: 14 residues. The germline gives CDR1 SEHNR, CDR2 FQNEAQ (reference sequence). J gave up 9 bases and V 2 bases, and 3 bases lay outside the gene matches. DNA for the CDR3: TGTGCCAGCAGCTTAATACTAGCGGGAGCTGAGCAGTTCTTC. Translating it yields CASSLILAGAEQFF.

The chain couples TRBV4-3 to TRBJ2-7, with D uncertain. This CDR3 is 11 amino acids long. Trimming took off 4 bases at V and 4 bases at J, with 5 bases between the two ends. Germline assignment: CDR1 LGHNA and CDR2 YSLEER. The CDR3 here is CASSLGYEQYF. The CDR3 bases are TGCGCCAGCAGCCTGGGTTACGAGCAGTACTTC.

This rearrangement joins TRBV5-6 to TRBJ2-1; TRBD2 is a possible D gene (6 bases). Germline V gene sequence: CDR1 SGHDT, CDR2 YYEEEE. Trimming removed 0 bases from V and 4 bases from J, with 14 bases in between. This CDR3 has 16 residues. CDR3 region: CASSLVGLAAYNEQFF. The CDR3 DNA sequence: TGTGCCAGCAGCTTGGTCGGCTTAGCGGCTTACAATGAGCAGTTCTTC.

The J gene is TRBJ1-3, the V gene TRBV7-2; D call uncertain. This CDR3 spans 11 amino acids. Trimming shortened V by 1 base and J by 5 bases, and 0 bases separated the two germline ends. Germline lookup yields CDR1 SGHTA and CDR2 FQGNSA. The CDR3 loop is CASSLGNTIYF. The CDR3 nucleotides are TGTGCCAGCAGCTTAGGAAACACCATATATTTT.

This sequence joins TRBV11-3 and TRBJ2-2; D uncertain. V was shortened by 2 bases and J by 7 bases, with 5 bases between the two germline ends. This CDR3 is built from 12 residues. Germline CDR1 SGHNT, CDR2 YENEEA. The CDR3 bases are TGTGCCAGCAGCTTATTAAACGGGGAGCTGTTTTTT. Protein sequence: CASSLLNGELFF.

V and J are TRBV29-1 and TRBJ2-3; possibly TRBD2 for D (6 bases). The CDR3 extends over 16 amino acids. Trimming took off 1 base at V and 0 bases at J, with 14 bases between the two ends. The germline gives CDR1 SQVTM, CDR2 ANQGSEA. For the CDR3, the DNA is TGCAGCGTTGAAGGGTTTCGGGGACTTAGCACAGATACGCAGTATTTT. Encoded protein: CSVEGFRGLSTDTQYF.

In the case of this clone: The same CDR3 is also encoded by other DNA sequences in this sample. The chain combines TRBV28 with TRBJ1-3; the D gene is possibly TRBD1 (5 bases). In germline, CDR1 is MDHEN, CDR2 SYDVKM. The V end was cut by 4 bases, the J end by 4 bases, with 14 bases between. The CDR3 totals 15 residues. In DNA, the CDR3 is TGTGCCAGCAGTTCCGCCGGGACGGAGGGAAACACCATATATTTT. This codes for CASSSAGTEGNTIYF.

The rearrangement uses TRBV5-1 and TRBJ2-1, with D possibly being TRBD2 (6 bases). Between the trimmed V and J ends, which lost 1 base and 0 bases, there was a span of 8 bases. Germline V lookup: CDR1 SGHRS, CDR2 YFSETQ. The CDR3 sequence is 15 residues long. CDR3 amino acids: CASSLTGDSYNEQFF. Here the CDR3 DNA reads TGCGCCAGCAGCTTGACGGGAGACTCCTACAATGAGCAGTTCTTC.

The V and J genes are TRBV10-1 and TRBJ1-1; D call uncertain. The ends were cut back, 0 bases at V and 1 base at J, with 12 bases in the middle. This CDR3 region has 16 residues. Germline values: CDR1 WNHNN, CDR2 SYGVQD (reference sequence). CDR3 coding DNA: TGCGCCAGCAGTGAGTCGGTCGCGGGAACGAACACTGAAGCTTTCTTT. Protein: CASSESVAGTNTEAFF.

The gene calls are TRBV6-6 and TRBJ1-6; 9 nucleotides align to TRBD1. V lost 2 bases to trimming and J lost 9 bases; unmatched junction nucleotides: 5. This CDR3 has 15 amino acids. Germline V CDR1 and CDR2: MNHNY, SVGAGI (reference sequence). The CDR3, as DNA: TGTGCCAGCAGTTACGTGGGACAGGGAGGTTCACCCCTCCACTTT. This codes for CASSYVGQGGSPLHF.